This entry is about one T cell receptor (beta chain). What it recognizes is unknown. The time point: peak reinfection, 3 to 8 weeks after reinfection detection. TCR sequencing was done directly ex vivo on sorted cells, without expansion in vitro. At all three reinfection time points, viable CD3+ CD8+ CD45RO- cells from two donors served as controls. These data come from a study of memory CD8 T cells in hepatitis C reinfection. In the study overall: HCV reinfection: RNA-positive following two negative tests at least 60 days apart. Samples at peak reinfection came 3 to 8 weeks post-detection.

General study points: Five donors were too few for definitive public clonotype conclusions.

Some clones are missing from TCRdb's copy, which holds only in-frame ones; the method was immunoSEQ multiplex PCR. This table holds 35,000 to 55,000 clones, approximately 88% found once. Germline V CDR1 and CDR2: MNHEY, SMNVEV (reference sequence). The length of the CDR3 is 14 residues. Trimming stripped 5 bases from V and 8 bases from J, with 16 bases between. The sample consisted of naive CD8+ T cells sorted from blood. V gene TRBV27 combines with J gene TRBJ1-5, with D perhaps matching TRBD1 (5 bases). This TCR was recovered from a man between 18 and 35 years old with hepatitis C virus infection. The CDR3 here is CASSHMEPGEPQHF. Written as DNA, the CDR3 is TGTGCCAGCAGTCACATGGAGCCGGGGGAGCCCCAGCATTTT.